These 12 T cell receptor beta chains were all obtained from the same sample, sequenced in a study of CD8 T cells in ankylosing spondylitis. Using its own MiXCR run on the 5' RACE reads, TCRdb lists one record per CDR3 protein. The sample consists of approximately 24,000 distinct CDR3 sequences, approximately 13% of them appearing once. The specimen sequenced was blood. The receptors come from a male donor with ankylosing spondylitis or in good health (not recorded which).

The rearrangement joins TRBV7-2 to TRBJ2-2; no clear D. This CDR3 region has 12 residues. Germline CDR1 and CDR2: SGHTA and FQGNSA. V lost 8 bases and J 6 bases, leaving 10 bases between the germline ends. The CDR3 region is CASRTPPGELFF. CDR3 sequence (DNA): TGTGCCAGCCGTACACCCCCCGGGGAGCTGTTTTTT.

A few counts support this clonotype. V gene TRBV27 combines with J gene TRBJ2-3; 7 bases agree with TRBD2. Trimming removed 2 bases from V and 0 bases from J; junction bases left unmatched: 5. This CDR3 is 16 amino acids long. Germline assignment: CDR1 MNHEY and CDR2 SMNVEV (reference sequence). In DNA, the CDR3 is TGTGCCAGCAGTTTAGGGGCTAGCGGTAGCACAGATACGCAGTATTTT. Its protein product is CASSLGASGSTDTQYF.

The chain is built from TRBV28 and TRBJ2-5; D possibly corresponds to TRBD2 (6 bases). Germline V gives CDR1 MDHEN, CDR2 SYDVKM. V was clipped by 5 bases and J by 0 bases, with 13 bases between them. The CDR3 extends over 15 amino acids. CDR3 in amino acids: CASSVGLPYQETQYF. The CDR3, as DNA: TGTGCCAGCAGTGTAGGACTACCCTACCAAGAGACCCAGTACTTC.

This clonotype was observed many times. V gene TRBV11-2 combines with J gene TRBJ2-3, with 10 bases that match TRBD2. Germline V gene lookup returns CDR1 SGHAT and CDR2 FQNNGV. This CDR3 contains 18 residues. J lost 4 bases, V lost 1 base, and 11 bases had no gene match. The CDR3 loop is CASSLGTSGYAHADTQYF. The DNA of the CDR3 is TGTGCCAGCAGCTTAGGGACTAGCGGTTATGCACACGCAGATACGCAGTATTTT.

In this sample, this clonotype turned up many times. This chain joins TRBV5-5 and TRBJ1-3; D uncertain. V was trimmed by 0 bases and J by 3 bases, leaving 13 bases between them. This CDR3 region has 16 residues. Germline-derived CDR1 and CDR2 are SGHKS and YYEKEE (reference sequence). Here the CDR3 DNA reads TGTGCCAGCAGCTTGGTCGGAGAAATTTATGGAAACACCATATATTTT. It encodes CASSLVGEIYGNTIYF. The full variable domain, its missing parts supplied by reference TRBV5-5 and TRBJ1-3, is DAGVTQSPTHLIKTRGQQVTLRCSPISGHKSVSWYQQVLGQGPQFIFQYYEKEERGRGNFPDRFSARQFPNYSSELNVNALLLGDSALYLCASSLVGEIYGNTIYFGEGSWLTVV.

This clonotype was observed many times. CDR3 amino acids: CASSLGSSTDTQYF. The CDR3, as DNA: TGTGCCAGCAGCTTAGGTAGCAGCACAGATACGCAGTATTTT. The V gene is TRBV7-2, the J gene TRBJ2-3; D uncertain. The CDR3 is made up of 14 amino acids. With 1 base removed from V and 0 bases from J, the gap between germline ends came to 5 bases. Germline CDR1 is SGHTA and CDR2 is FQGNSA.

V gene TRBV6-1 combines with J gene TRBJ2-7; D remains ambiguous. Trimming removed 1 base from V and 4 bases from J, with 14 bases in between. Germline CDR1 is MNHNS and CDR2 is SASEGT. CDR3 length equals 15 residues. This chain's CDR3 is CASSEGPGRGYEQYV. The CDR3 bases are TGTGCCAGCAGTGAAGGGCCAGGTCGAGGATACGAGCAGTACGTC.

This clonotype was observed at least ten times. This chain joins TRBV7-2 and TRBJ2-3; the match to TRBD2 covers 7 bases. The CDR3 runs to 15 residues. CDR1 SGHTA and CDR2 FQGNSA come from the germline V gene. Trimming cost V 3 bases and J 2 bases; bases outside gene matches: 5. CDR3: CASSFGGGATDTQYF. The CDR3 coding sequence is TGTGCCAGCAGCTTCGGCGGGGGAGCCACAGATACGCAGTATTTT.

This clonotype was recorded at least ten times. This chain links TRBV5-1 with TRBJ2-1, with 12 bases matching TRBD2. Germline lookup yields CDR1 SGHRS and CDR2 YFSETQ. The CDR3 contains 14 residues. V shed 3 bases, J shed 8 bases, and the junction held 3 bases outside the gene matches. CDR3 DNA sequence: TGCGCCAGCAGCTCGACTAGCGGGAGCGATGAGCAGTTCTTC. It is translated as CASSSTSGSDEQFF.

This clonotype was seen only a few times. The chain is built from TRBV29-1 and TRBJ2-5; TRBD1 might be the D (7 bases). The V gene lost 5 bases and the J gene lost 1 base, with 11 bases spanning the gap. CDR1 is SQVTM and CDR2 is ANQGSEA in the germline V gene. This CDR3 has 13 residues. The CDR3 spells CSVSGGIQETQYF. The DNA of the CDR3 is TGCAGCGTTTCAGGGGGGATCCAAGAGACCCAGTACTTC.

This rearrangement joins TRBV20-1 to TRBJ1-3; D remains ambiguous. The CDR3 is made up of 17 amino acids. Germline V CDR1 and CDR2: DFQATT, SNEGSKA (reference sequence). Trimming stripped 1 base from V and 0 bases from J, with 16 bases between. The CDR3, as DNA: TGCAGTGCTAGAGTGCCCCTTATAGCCGGCTCTGGAAACACCATATATTTT. This sequence encodes CSARVPLIAGSGNTIYF.

The genes are TRBV11-2 and TRBJ2-3; the D is unclear. Germline V lookup: CDR1 SGHAT, CDR2 FQNNGV. This CDR3 contains 12 residues. Between the trimmed V and J ends, which lost 3 bases and 3 bases, there was a span of 4 bases. As DNA, the CDR3 is TGTGCCAGCAGCTTTCAGACAGATACGCAGTATTTT. It encodes CASSFQTDTQYF.